This T cell receptor (beta chain) is from a study of cytomegalovirus exposure and HLA in healthy donors. Germline-derived CDR1 and CDR2 are MRHNA and SNTAGT. CDR3 length equals 17 residues. V lost 6 bases, J lost 6 bases, and 15 bases stayed unmatched. As concerns this clone: The target antigen is unknown.

In the PCR, 60 Vbeta and 13 Jbeta primers were used. Data came from immunoSEQ multiplex PCR; TCRdb stores just in-frame clones and leaves some out. The data show 130,000 or so clones, more than 60% seen once. Points from the study as a whole: Reports state that TCR beta sequences accurately predicted most subjects' HLA-A and HLA-B alleles. Further analysis, carried out later, found HLA-associated TCR beta chains more clonally expanded than equally common other chains. Several of the most significant clusters appeared linked to common viral pathogens, based on a later analysis. The availability of immune exposure information extended only to CMV serostatus.

This TCR was sampled from a woman in her 40s in good health and CMV-seropositive. Source material: PBMCs. The chain carries TRBV6-4 and TRBJ2-3; 10 bases are a match to TRBD1. The CDR3 spells CASSAKKTGGSLDTQYF. The DNA for the CDR3 is TGTGCCAGCAGCGCCAAAAAGACAGGGGGCTCGTTGGATACGCAGTATTTT.